Presented here are 10 T cell receptor beta chains from one specimen sequenced in a study of T cell responses to AZD1222 COVID-19 vaccine. Method: immunoSEQ multiplex PCR; TCRdb's copy keeps in-frame clones and lacks some. Seen here are around 150,000 clones, 80% to 95% observed once, and the top ten hold 3% to 4%. The input for sequencing was peripheral blood, taken 28 days after the second AZD1222 dose. The receptors were sampled from an adult who received the AZD1222 COVID-19 vaccine.

The chain employs TRBV7-2 and TRBJ1-1, with TRBD1 identical over 11 bases. This CDR3 region has 16 residues. Germline CDR1 reads SGHTA; CDR2 reads FQGNSA. J gave up 2 bases and V 3 bases, and 5 bases lay outside the gene matches. CDR3 region: CASSFRTGGGNTEAFF. CDR3 DNA sequence: TGTGCCAGCAGCTTCCGGACAGGGGGCGGCAACACTGAAGCTTTCTTT.

The J gene is TRBJ2-5, the V gene TRBV30; D is undetermined. Per the germline V gene, CDR1 is GTSNPN and CDR2 is SVGIG (reference sequence). V was clipped by 2 bases and J by 2 bases, with 3 bases between them. The CDR3 runs 11 residues. CDR3 protein: CAWSPQETQYF. DNA for the CDR3: TGTGCCTGGAGTCCGCAAGAGACCCAGTACTTC. Combining the CDR3 with reference TRBV30 and TRBJ2-5 gives the whole variable domain SQTIHQWPATLVQPVGSPLSLECTVEGTSNPNLYWYRQAAGRGLQLLFYSVGIGQISSEVPQNLSASRPQDRQFILSSKKLLLSDSGFYLCAWSPQETQYFGPGTRLLVL.

This clone was recorded once. This chain uses TRBV6-4 with TRBJ2-1; 7 bases align to TRBD2. V was clipped by 6 bases and J by 7 bases; unmatched bases: 6. The germline gives CDR1 MRHNA, CDR2 SNTAGT. The CDR3 length is 13 residues. The CDR3 nucleotides are TGTGCCAGCAGCGCGAGCGGGGAGAATGAGCAGTTCTTC. This sequence encodes CASSASGENEQFF.

The chain recombines TRBV28 with TRBJ1-1; D gene ambiguous. CDR3 size: 15 residues. Germline V gene sequence: CDR1 MDHEN, CDR2 SYDVKM. The ends were cut back, 5 bases at V and 2 bases at J, with 15 bases in the middle. The CDR3 nucleotides are TGTGCCAGCAGTATCCCTTATGGTGACAACACTGAAGCTTTCTTT. Its translation: CASSIPYGDNTEAFF.

As to this clone: The junction departs from the called germline gene at one end, perhaps through a read error. V is TRBV16 and J is TRBJ2-7; a weak D match, TRBD1 (5 bases). Per germline, CDR1 KGHSY and CDR2 FQNENV. The CDR3 extends over 11 amino acids. CDR3: CASSQSEDRNF. CDR3 DNA: TGTGCCAGCAGCCAATCGGAAGACAGAAACTTC. Full variable domain (outside the CDR3, taken from reference TRBV16 and TRBJ2-7): GEEVAQTPKHLVRGEGQKAKLYCAPIKGHSYVFWYQQVLKNEFKFLISFQNENVFDETGMPKERFSAKCLPNSPCSLEIQATKLEDSAVYFCASSQSEDRNFGPGTRLTVT.

This chain joins TRBV5-1 and TRBJ1-1; D gene uncertain. Germline loops: CDR1 SGHRS, CDR2 YFSETQ. V was pared by 4 bases and J by 0 bases, with 16 bases between. The CDR3 spans 16 residues. Here the CDR3 DNA reads TGCGCCAGCAGCCCCCTGGGAGACACCATGAACACTGAAGCTTTCTTT. This translates into CASSPLGDTMNTEAFF.

The genes are TRBV7-6 and TRBJ2-3; 10 bases are a match to TRBD2. The CDR3 contains 18 residues. Trimming took 2 bases from V and 1 from J; bases not matched to a gene: 9. The germline V gene has CDR1 SGHVS and CDR2 FNYEAQ. The CDR3 DNA sequence: TGTGCCAGCAGCTTACTAGCGGGAGCGAGGTATGGCACAGATACGCAGTATTTT. This sequence encodes CASSLLAGARYGTDTQYF.

This clone came up a few times. V and J are TRBV5-4 and TRBJ1-1, with D possibly being TRBD1 (6 bases). This CDR3 is 16 amino acids long. Germline CDR1 SGHNT, CDR2 YYREEE (reference sequence). The V and J ends lost 4 bases and 0 bases respectively, with 16 bases between them. The CDR3 DNA reads TGTGCCAGCAGCAGGGCTAGGGGGACAATGAACACTGAAGCTTTCTTT. Translated, it gives CASSRARGTMNTEAFF.

This chain links TRBV28 with TRBJ2-2, with TRBD1 identical over 7 bases. Germline V CDR1 and CDR2: MDHEN, SYDVKM. The CDR3 sequence is 15 residues long. V was clipped by 6 bases and J by 0 bases; unmatched bases: 4. DNA for the CDR3: TGTGCCAGCAGGGACAGGAGCGCGAACACCGGGGAGCTGTTTTTT. This gives the protein CASRDRSANTGELFF.

The chain is built from TRBV5-4 and TRBJ1-1; possibly TRBD1 for D (6 bases). Trimming removed 4 bases at V and 0 bases at J, with 13 bases between. The CDR3 contains 15 residues. CDR1 and CDR2 (germline): SGHNT, YYREEE (reference sequence). The CDR3 protein is CASSGGKLMNTEAFF. CDR3 nucleotides: TGTGCCAGCAGCGGGGGCAAGTTAATGAACACTGAAGCTTTCTTT.